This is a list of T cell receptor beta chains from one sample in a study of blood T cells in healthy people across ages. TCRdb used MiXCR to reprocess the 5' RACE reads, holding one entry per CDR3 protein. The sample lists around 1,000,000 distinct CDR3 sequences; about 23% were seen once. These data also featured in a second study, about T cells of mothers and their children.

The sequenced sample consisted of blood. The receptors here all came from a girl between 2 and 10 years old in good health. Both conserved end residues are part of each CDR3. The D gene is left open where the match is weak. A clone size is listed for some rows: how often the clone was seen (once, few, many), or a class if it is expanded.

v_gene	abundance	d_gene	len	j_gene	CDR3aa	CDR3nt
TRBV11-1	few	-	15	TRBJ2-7	CASSPIWGSISEQYF	TGTGCCAGCAGCCCAATCTGGGGCAGCATAAGCGAGCAGTACTTC
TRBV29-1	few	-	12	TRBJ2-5	CSVGVNEETQYF	TGCAGCGTTGGCGTCAATGAGGAGACCCAGTACTTC
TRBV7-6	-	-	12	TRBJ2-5	CASSQTPETQYF	TGTGCCAGCAGCCAGACGCCAGAGACCCAGTACTTC
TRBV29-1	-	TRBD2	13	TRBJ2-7	CSVVSSGGGEQYF	TGCAGCGTTGTAAGTAGCGGGGGCGGAGAGCAGTACTTC
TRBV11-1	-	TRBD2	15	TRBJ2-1	CASSLNWGGVNEQFF	TGTGCCAGCAGCTTAAACTGGGGGGGTGTGAATGAGCAGTTCTTC
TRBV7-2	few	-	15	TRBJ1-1	CASSPWDTMNTEAFF	TGTGCCAGCAGCCCCTGGGACACCATGAACACTGAAGCTTTCTTT
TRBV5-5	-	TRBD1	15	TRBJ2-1	CASSLRTGTDNEQFF	TGTGCCAGCAGCCTTCGGACAGGGACGGACAATGAGCAGTTCTTC
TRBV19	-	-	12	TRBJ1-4	CASGGGWEKLFF	TGTGCCAGTGGGGGTGGATGGGAAAAACTGTTTTTT
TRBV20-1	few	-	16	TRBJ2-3	CSASARARFETDTQYF	TGCAGTGCTAGCGCCAGGGCCAGATTTGAGACAGATACGCAGTATTTT
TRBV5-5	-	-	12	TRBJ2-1	CASSQNRNEQFF	TGTGCCAGCAGCCAAAACAGAAATGAGCAGTTCTTC
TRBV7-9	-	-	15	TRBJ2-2	CAGSTRDGNTGELFF	TGTGCCGGCAGCACCCGGGACGGTAACACCGGGGAGCTGTTTTTT
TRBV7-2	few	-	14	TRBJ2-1	CASSLTPSYNEQFF	TGTGCCAGCAGCTTAACACCTTCCTACAATGAGCAGTTCTTC
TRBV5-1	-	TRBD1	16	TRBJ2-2	CASSLLGTGGLGELFF	TGCGCCAGCAGCTTGCTTGGGACAGGGGGACTCGGGGAGCTGTTTTTT
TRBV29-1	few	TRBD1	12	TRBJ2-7	CSGQGLNHEQYF	TGCAGCGGACAGGGCTTGAACCACGAGCAGTACTTC
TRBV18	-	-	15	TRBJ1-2	CASSPSTGAREGYTF	TGTGCCAGCTCACCTTCCACCGGGGCCCGAGAAGGCTACACCTTC
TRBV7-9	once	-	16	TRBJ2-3	CASSSLVILSTDTQYF	TGTGCCAGCAGCTCGCTGGTGATTTTAAGCACAGATACGCAGTATTTT
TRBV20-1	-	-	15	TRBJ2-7	CSASRDGGPSYEQYF	TGCAGTGCTAGCAGGGACGGGGGACCCTCCTACGAGCAGTACTTC
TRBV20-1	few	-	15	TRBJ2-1	CSARPSLGSYNEQFF	TGCAGTGCTAGGCCCAGCTTGGGGAGCTACAATGAGCAGTTCTTC
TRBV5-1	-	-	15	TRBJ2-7	CASSLPTTGSYEQYF	TGCGCCAGCAGCTTGCCAACGACGGGTTCCTACGAGCAGTACTTC
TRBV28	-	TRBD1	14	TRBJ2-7	CASRDRGLAYEQYF	TGTGCCAGCAGAGACAGGGGGCTGGCCTACGAGCAGTACTTC
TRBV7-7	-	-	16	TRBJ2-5	CASSSSQGRGAETQYF	TGTGCTAGCAGCTCTTCTCAGGGCCGAGGGGCAGAGACCCAGTACTTC
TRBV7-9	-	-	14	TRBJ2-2	CASSLSHNTGELFF	TGTGCCAGCAGCTTAAGTCACAACACCGGGGAGCTGTTTTTT
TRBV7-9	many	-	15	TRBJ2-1	CASSFFDGRVEEQFF	TGTGCCAGCAGCTTTTTCGATGGTAGGGTTGAGGAGCAGTTCTTC
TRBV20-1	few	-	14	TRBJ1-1	CSATRGLMNTEAFF	TGCAGTGCCACTAGGGGACTAATGAACACTGAAGCTTTCTTT
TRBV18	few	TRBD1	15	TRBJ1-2	CASSPTGQINYGYTF	TGTGCCAGCTCACCAACGGGACAGATTAACTATGGCTACACCTTC
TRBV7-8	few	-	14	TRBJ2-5	CASSRTPGFETQYF	TGTGCCAGCAGCCGGACCCCGGGATTCGAGACCCAGTACTTC
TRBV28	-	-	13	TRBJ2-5	CASSFSVRGTQYF	TGTGCCAGCAGTTTCTCGGTGCGTGGGACCCAGTACTTC
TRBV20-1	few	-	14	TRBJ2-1	CSADREGTGETRYF	TGCAGTGCGGACAGGGAGGGTACGGGAGAGACCCGGTACTTC
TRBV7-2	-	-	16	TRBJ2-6	CASTLNGGTGANVLTF	TGTGCCAGCACCCTAAACGGAGGGACTGGGGCCAACGTCCTGACTTTC
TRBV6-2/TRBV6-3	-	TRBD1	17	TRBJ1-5	CASSTTGQQYSNQPQHF	TGTGCCAGCAGTACCACGGGACAGCAATATAGCAATCAGCCCCAGCATTTT